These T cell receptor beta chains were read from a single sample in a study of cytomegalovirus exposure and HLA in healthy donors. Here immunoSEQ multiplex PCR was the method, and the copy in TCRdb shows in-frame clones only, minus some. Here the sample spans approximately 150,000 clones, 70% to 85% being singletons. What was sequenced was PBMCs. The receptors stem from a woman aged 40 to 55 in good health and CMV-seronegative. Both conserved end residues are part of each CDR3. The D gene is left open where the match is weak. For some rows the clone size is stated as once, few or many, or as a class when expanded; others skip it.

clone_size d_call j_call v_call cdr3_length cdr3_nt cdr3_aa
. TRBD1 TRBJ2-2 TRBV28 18 TGTGCCAGCAGTTTACACCTCAGGGGGCTGCGGGACACCGGGGAGCTGTTTTTT CASSLHLRGLRDTGELFF
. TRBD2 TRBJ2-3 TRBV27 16 TGTGCCAGCAGTTTAATAGCGGGAGTAGAAACAGATACGCAGTATTTT CASSLIAGVETDTQYF
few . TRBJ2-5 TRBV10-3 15 TGTGCCATCAGTGGACAGGTCGGAGGCCAAGAGACCCAGTACTTC CAISGQVGGQETQYF
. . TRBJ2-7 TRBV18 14 TGTGCCAGCTCACCCGTCGACACCTCCTACGAGCAGTACTTC CASSPVDTSYEQYF
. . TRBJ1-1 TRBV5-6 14 TGTGCCAGCAGCTTGCCCCAGGGTTATGCTGAAGCTTTCTTT CASSLPQGYAEAFF
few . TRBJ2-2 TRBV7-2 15 TGTGCCAGCAGCTTAATGCAGGGTCTGAGCGGGGAGCTGTTTTTT CASSLMQGLSGELFF
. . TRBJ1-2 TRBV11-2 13 TGTGCCAGCAGCTTGGGACTGAGCTATGGCTACACCTTC CASSLGLSYGYTF
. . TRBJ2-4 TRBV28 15 TGTGCCAGCAGTGACAGACAAGTAGCCAAAAACATTCAGTACTTC CASSDRQVAKNIQYF
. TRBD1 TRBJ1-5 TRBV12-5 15 TGTGCTAGTGGCCTGGGACAGGCTAGCAATCAGCCCCAGCATTTT CASGLGQASNQPQHF
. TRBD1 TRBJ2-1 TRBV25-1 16 TGTGCCAGCAGTGCCTCCGGGACAGGGATCGAAAATGAGCAGTTCTTC CASSASGTGIENEQFF
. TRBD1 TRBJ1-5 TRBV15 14 TGTGCCACCTCACCGGGACAGGGTGCTCAGCCCCAGCATTTT CATSPGQGAQPQHF
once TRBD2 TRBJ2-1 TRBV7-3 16 TGTGCCAGCAGCATAAATAGCGGGAGGGTTGGTAATGAGCAGTTCTTC CASSINSGRVGNEQFF
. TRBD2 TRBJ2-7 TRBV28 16 TGTGCCAGCAGTTTCCTCAAAGCGGGGAACCCCTACGAGCAGTACTTC CASSFLKAGNPYEQYF
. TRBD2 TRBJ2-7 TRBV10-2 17 TGCGCCAGCAGTGAGGGGACTAGCGGGATCTATTTCTACGAGCAGTACTTC CASSEGTSGIYFYEQYF
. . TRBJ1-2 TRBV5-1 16 TGCGCCAGCAGCCGATATACGGGGGGTAATGGCTATGGCTACACCTTC CASSRYTGGNGYGYTF
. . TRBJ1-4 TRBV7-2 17 TGTGCCAGCAGCTCACAGGAAGGGGTTACAACTAATGAAAAACTGTTTTTT CASSSQEGVTTNEKLFF
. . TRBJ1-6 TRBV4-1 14 TGCGCCAGCAGCTTAGGGAGCAGTGGAAATATCCTCCACTTT CASSLGSSGNILHF
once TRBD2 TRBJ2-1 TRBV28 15 TGTGCCAGCCCTAGCGGGCCTGGACCCCACAATGAGCAGTTCTTC CASPSGPGPHNEQFF
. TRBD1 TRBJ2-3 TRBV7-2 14 TGTGCCAGCACCCGGGACAGGGGCACAGATACGCAGTATTTT CASTRDRGTDTQYF
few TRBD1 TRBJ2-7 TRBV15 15 TGTGCCACCAGCAGAGGACAGGGCCCGGTGGACGAGCAGTACTTC CATSRGQGPVDEQYF
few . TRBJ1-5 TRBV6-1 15 TGTGCCAGCACTGCTACTGGTGGAGCCGATCAGCCCCAGCATTTT CASTATGGADQPQHF
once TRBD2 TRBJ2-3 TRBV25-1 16 TGTGCCAGCAGTGCCCGGGGAGCGGGAGGGTCGGATACGCAGTATTTT CASSARGAGGSDTQYF
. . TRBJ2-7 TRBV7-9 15 TGTGCCAGCGTGGGTGGAGGGGCGTTGTCCTACGAGCAGTACTTC CASVGGGALSYEQYF
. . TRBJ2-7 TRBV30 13 TGTGCCTGGAGTGTCGACAGTCCCTACGAGCAGTACTTC CAWSVDSPYEQYF
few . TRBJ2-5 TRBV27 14 TGTGCCAGCAGCGAAGGGACTCCCCAAGAGACCCAGTACTTC CASSEGTPQETQYF
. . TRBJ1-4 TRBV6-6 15 TGTGCCAGCAGTTATAACAGAGCAACTAATGAAAAACTGTTTTTT CASSYNRATNEKLFF
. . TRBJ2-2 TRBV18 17 TGTGCCAGCTCACCCCCAGGTGGGGGACTCTTCACCGGGGAGCTGTTTTTT CASSPPGGGLFTGELFF
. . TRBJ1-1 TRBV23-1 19 TGCGCCAGCAGCCCAACAGCCTATCAACCCCATACAGTGAACACTGAAGCTTTCTTT CASSPTAYQPHTVNTEAFF
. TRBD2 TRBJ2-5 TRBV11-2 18 TGTGCCAGCAGCTTAGTCGTCGGTAGCGGGAAAGGACAAGAGACCCAGTACTTC CASSLVVGSGKGQETQYF
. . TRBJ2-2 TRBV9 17 TGTGCCAGCAGCGTAGGGCCGGTGGCGGGAAACACCGGGGAGCTGTTTTTT CASSVGPVAGNTGELFF
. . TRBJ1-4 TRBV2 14 TGTGCCAGCAGCGCGACAGGATTAAATGAAAAACTGTTTTTT CASSATGLNEKLFF
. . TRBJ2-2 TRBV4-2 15 TGTGCCAGCAGCCCACAACGACAGTGGGTCGGGGAGCTGTTTTTT CASSPQRQWVGELFF
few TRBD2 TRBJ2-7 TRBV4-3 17 TGCGCCAGCAGCCAAGTTGTAGCGGGAGGAATTTTTGGCGAGCAGTACTTC CASSQVVAGGIFGEQYF
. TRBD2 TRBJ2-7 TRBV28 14 TGTGCCATCCAGGGCGGGAGGGCCCGCTACGAGCAGTACTTC CAIQGGRARYEQYF
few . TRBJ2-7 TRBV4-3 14 TGCGCCAGCAGCCTTTCTAACCCGGGTTACGAGCAGTACTTC CASSLSNPGYEQYF
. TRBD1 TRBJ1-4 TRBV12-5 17 TGTGCTAGTGGTCTCCTTGGTAGGCGACAGGGGAGTGAAAAACTGTTTTTT CASGLLGRRQGSEKLFF
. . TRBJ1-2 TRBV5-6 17 TGTGCCAGCAGCTTGGGGCCCCGCGGGCAGCTCTCCTATGGCTACACCTTC CASSLGPRGQLSYGYTF
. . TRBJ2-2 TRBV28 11 TGTGCCAGCAGTTTTATCGGGGAGCTGTTTTTT CASSFIGELFF
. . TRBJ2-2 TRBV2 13 TGTGCCAGCTCCCCCCGGGTGACCGGGGAGCTGTTTTTT CASSPRVTGELFF
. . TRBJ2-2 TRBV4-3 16 TGCGCCAGCAGCCAAGGGCCGGGGACAAACACCGGGGAGCTGTTTTTT CASSQGPGTNTGELFF
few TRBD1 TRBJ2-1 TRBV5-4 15 TGTGCCAGCAGCGTCGGGACAGGGGTCTACAATGAGCAGTTCTTC CASSVGTGVYNEQFF
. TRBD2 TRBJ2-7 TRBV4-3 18 TGCGCCAGCAGCCAGGGAGTGGTAGCGGGCCTCTCGTCCTACGAGCAGTACTTC CASSQGVVAGLSSYEQYF
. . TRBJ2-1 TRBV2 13 TGTGCCAGCATAGGGGGGGTCTACAATGAGCAGTTCTTC CASIGGVYNEQFF
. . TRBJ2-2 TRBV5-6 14 TGTGCCAGCATAGAGGGGGTCGGCACCGGGGAGCTGTTTTTT CASIEGVGTGELFF
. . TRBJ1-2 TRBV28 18 TGTGCCAGCAGTTTTTTCCGCCTTGGAGGCAGGGAGGTAGTTGGCTACACCTTC CASSFFRLGGREVVGYTF
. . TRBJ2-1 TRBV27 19 TGTGCCAGCAGTTTCCCCTATAGTTCGGGCGGGACCGGTGAGAATGAGCAGTTCTTC CASSFPYSSGGTGENEQFF
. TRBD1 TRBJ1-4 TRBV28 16 TGTGCCAGCAGTCTCCTTCTCCTGACAGGGGGAGAAAAACTGTTTTTT CASSLLLLTGGEKLFF
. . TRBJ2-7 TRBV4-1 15 TGCGCCAGCAGCCAAGGTTCGGGAGTCTCGAGGGAGCAGTACTTC CASSQGSGVSREQYF
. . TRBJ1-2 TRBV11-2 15 TGTGCCAGCAGCTCGAGCCCGGACAACCATCTAGGCTACACCTTC CASSSSPDNHLGYTF
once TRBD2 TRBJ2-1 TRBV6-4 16 TGTGCCAGCCGAACCGTTGTAGCGGGAGAGTACAATGAGCAGTTCTTC CASRTVVAGEYNEQFF
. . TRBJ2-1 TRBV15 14 TGTGCCACCAGCAGAGTTGCCAGTGACAATGAGCAGTTCTTC CATSRVASDNEQFF